What follows describes a single TCR beta chain. No antigen is known for it. Qualities for individual bases were not recorded, and no much larger clone is one base off. The CDR3 starts with the cysteine, ends with the phenylalanine, and has 15 residues. The retained sequence is limited to the CDR3, 45 bases, with the frame set at the first base. CD8 naive samples were CD45RO-negative cells positively selected for CCR7, giving a CD45RA+CCR7+ population that excluded TemRA cells. The donors were healthy, HIV-negative adults with no recently reported acute infections or vaccinations. Only Caucasian adults living in Nashville, Tennessee, USA were represented among the donors. Blood was collected by leukapheresis, and PBMCs were isolated by Ficoll-Histopaque density gradient centrifugation and then cryopreserved in liquid nitrogen vapor phase. Analytical flow cytometry was used to check the purity and quantity of every magnetically sorted T cell population. Each sorted fraction had its genomic DNA isolated and then quantified by UV absorbance on a Nanodrop 2000c.

This entry comes from a study of shared clonotypes between healthy human individuals (dated by TCRdb to 2018 to 2021). Study-level background: The cohort included three men and a couple of women between 18 and 49 years of age. Per donor, three plates each were used for CD4 naive and CD4 memory, two for CD8 naive, and one for CD8 memory. To estimate repertoire size and how much clonotype sharing occurs between individuals, the study deeply sequenced the blood TCR repertoires of about five healthy adults. To increase sequencing depth and limit assay-specific biases, different laboratories used diverse techniques to prepare libraries and sequence TCR repertoires. Leukapheresis yielded between about 0.9 and 8.9 billion PBMCs per donor. Broader findings and caveats from the paper: Compared with non-shared clonotypes, the clonotypes found in all four sorted-subset donors had higher generation probabilities. Naive subsets generally had larger estimated clonotype richness than memory subsets. Even with the large sequencing depth, rarefaction of the sorted-subset datasets indicated that sequencing was incomplete. Sampling was restricted to blood, and TCR repertoires in tissue are likely to differ from TCR repertoires in blood. Based on pairwise subsampling, the degree of clonotype sharing among donors was expected to be affected by sequencing depth. When a few donors were compared, the shared fraction of clonotypes was roughly 5% for naive CD4, 3.5% to 4% for naive CD8, more than 2% for memory CD4, and 0.4% for memory CD8. The small number of donors limited the genetic and exposure-history diversity represented.

Using the deep immunoSEQ assay, multiplex PCR amplified TCR CDR3 regions from genomic DNA. Extracted genomic DNA from each cell subset was spread evenly across all wells of several immunoSEQ 96-well plates, with each plate serving as a replicate. For sorted subsets, each replicate PCR was loaded with about 0.2 ug genomic DNA, equivalent to about 30,000 T cell genomes. Purified libraries were quantified with a Qubit 3.0 fluorometer, sized on a Bioanalyzer 2100, and re-quantified with the KAPA Library Quantification kit. Every immunoSEQ 96-well plate was sequenced on a separate single-read 150-cycle Illumina NextSeq 550 flow cell. The authors' analysis ran thus. Because the immunoSEQ output held only junctional sequences and lacked quality scores, the filtering could not match the filtering applied to full-length reads. To assign V/J genes and CDR3, sequences were annotated using PyIR, a Python wrapper for IgBLAST v1.9, with IMGT germline references. Any read was removed if the V/J assignment was weak (E-value above 1e-6), the CDR3 was missing, or the read contained stop codons, out-of-frame junctions, or ambiguous translated residues. V3J clonotypes were defined as sequences sharing an identical inferred V gene, J gene, and CDR3 amino acid sequence. Percentage overlap between repertoires was computed as shared unique clonotypes divided by the size of the smaller repertoire. Richness of each repertoire was evaluated using RTK rarefaction, the Chao1 estimator, and Recon v2.1 estimates of unobserved clonotypes. For all TCRbeta clonotypes obtained by the gDNA method from a few donors, generation probabilities were computed with OLGA. Sourced from immuneACCESS, this table was stored by TCRdb with only in-frame sequences that have V and J called. A share of the clones is absent; for the studies checked, an unresolved V gene accounts for under half, and the remainder has no known explanation. For V, J and clone size, that table is used; D and trimming come from the DNA. For this sample there are nearly 2 million clones; about 95% appear just once. The top ten clonotypes cover 1% to 1.5% of the sample.

The chain couples TRBV21-1 to TRBJ1-1; TRBD1 reflects the table's D call only, with no check against the DNA. TRBV21-1 is listed as a pseudogene. The TCR originated in a young man in good health. What was sequenced was naive CD8+ T cells sorted from blood. The cell subset or site label on this specimen signifies: CD45RA+CCR7+. The CDR3 corresponds to CASSKSRQGKTEAFF. The nucleotide sequence reads TGTGCCAGCAGCAAATCACGCCAGGGGAAAACTGAAGCTTTCTTT.